This T cell receptor (beta chain) was sequenced during a study of T cells in Graves' hyperthyroidism and ophthalmopathy. The CDR3 spans 13 residues. V lost 1 base and J 8 bases, leaving 11 bases between the germline ends. Germline CDR1 and CDR2: DFQATT and SNEGSKA (reference sequence). TCR beta CDR3 sequences were amplified from RNA transcripts. HTBI primers were the set used in a first-round RT-PCR of the TCR CDR3. TCRdb re-analysed the multiplex PCR reads in MiXCR, keeping a single row per CDR3 protein. The sample carries fewer than 600,000 distinct CDR3 sequences, approximately 15% recorded once. PBMCs stemmed from around 10 ml fresh peripheral blood.

V usage is TRBV20-1 and J usage is TRBJ1-4; possibly TRBD1 for D (6 bases). Sequenced material: blood. The receptor was derived from a woman in her late teens or twenties with Graves' hyperthyroidism. The CDR3: CSARVGQREKLFF. In DNA, the CDR3 is TGCAGTGCTAGAGTGGGACAACGAGAAAAACTGTTTTTT.